A single sample is the source of the 24 T cell receptor beta chains below, sequenced in a study of T cell responses to AZD1222 COVID-19 vaccine. Profiled with immunoSEQ multiplex PCR; TCRdb holds only in-frame clones, not every one. The table includes 200,000 or so clones, over 80% detected once. This specimen was peripheral blood, taken on day 0 of MenACWY control vaccination. These receptors were taken from an adult in good health.

V is TRBV6-5 and J is TRBJ1-4; D gene uncertain. Germline V CDR1 and CDR2: MNHEY, SVGAGI. Deletions cut 6 bases from V and 2 bases from J, with 7 bases between. The CDR3 runs to 13 residues. CDR3 amino acids: CASRAVTNEKLFF. The CDR3, as DNA: TGTGCCAGCAGGGCAGTTACTAATGAAAAACTGTTTTTT.

The genes are TRBV27 and TRBJ1-5; 10 bases line up with TRBD1. The CDR3 runs 16 residues. Germline CDR1 MNHEY, CDR2 SMNVEV (reference sequence). Trimming cost V 5 bases and J 6 bases; bases outside gene matches: 10. CDR3 protein: CASSPLGTGETQPQHF. As DNA, the CDR3 is TGTGCCAGCAGTCCCTTGGGGACAGGGGAGACTCAGCCCCAGCATTTT.

CDR3 nucleotide sequence: TGTGCCAGCAGTCCGCGGACAGGCCCCAAAAACATTCAGTACTTC. This translates into CASSPRTGPKNIQYF. The chain carries TRBV6-2 or TRBV6-3 and TRBJ2-4; 7 bases align to TRBD1. Germline loops: CDR1 MNHEY, CDR2 SVGEGT. J was trimmed by 2 bases and V by 5 bases; bases with no gene match: 6. The CDR3 consists of 15 residues.

The rearrangement links TRBV9 to TRBJ2-7; D possibly corresponds to TRBD2 (6 bases). The CDR3 runs to 15 residues. Per the germline V gene, CDR1 is SGDLS and CDR2 is YYNGEE. V lost 2 bases and J 3 bases, leaving 15 bases between the germline ends. CDR3 region: CASSVGNMGGYEQYF. CDR3 coding DNA: TGTGCCAGCAGCGTCGGCAACATGGGGGGCTACGAGCAGTACTTC.

This clone turned up a few times. The chain has TRBV6-5 and TRBJ2-2, with 8 bases identical to TRBD1. This CDR3 comprises 15 residues. Germline V gives CDR1 MNHEY, CDR2 SVGAGI. V dropped 9 bases and J dropped 2; count of bases not matched to a gene: 8. In DNA, the CDR3 is TGTGCCAGTGAAGGGGACAGGATTAACACCGGGGAGCTGTTTTTT. Its translation: CASEGDRINTGELFF.

The CDR3 DNA reads TGTGCCAGCCGACCTCAGGGTCGCGACGAGCAGTACTTC. Translation gives CASRPQGRDEQYF. The chain uses TRBV6-5 and TRBJ2-7; maybe TRBD1 (5 bases). This CDR3 comprises 13 residues. Trimming left V 8 bases short and J 5 bases short, with 16 bases between. Per germline, CDR1 MNHEY and CDR2 SVGAGI.

The rearrangement uses TRBV7-2 and TRBJ1-5; no reliable D call. V dropped 1 base and J dropped 2 bases, with 18 bases sitting between them. Germline-derived CDR1 and CDR2 are SGHTA and FQGNSA. The CDR3 runs to 18 residues. DNA of the CDR3: TGTGCCAGCAGCTTAGAGTCGGTTTGGGGTTCTGGCAATCAGCCCCAGCATTTT. It codes for CASSLESVWGSGNQPQHF.

The rearrangement joins TRBV28 to TRBJ2-6; D is uncertain. This CDR3 has 14 amino acids. CDR1 MDHEN and CDR2 SYDVKM come from the germline V gene. Deletions cut 3 bases from V and 2 bases from J, with 5 bases between. CDR3 bases: TGTGCCAGCAGTTTTATCGCTGGGGCCAACGTCCTGACTTTC. Its protein product is CASSFIAGANVLTF.

This chain links TRBV6-2 or TRBV6-3 with TRBJ2-1; weak D call: TRBD2 (6 bases). In germline, CDR1 is MNHEY, CDR2 SVGEGT. This CDR3 comprises 14 residues. Trimming left V 5 bases short and J 5 bases short, with 13 bases between. CDR3 DNA: TGTGCCAGCAGTGGAGGGCTGGCCAACAATGAGCAGTTCTTC. Its protein is CASSGGLANNEQFF.

The chain combines TRBV6-5 with TRBJ2-7; 7 bases agree with TRBD1. Germline V gene data show CDR1 as MNHEY and CDR2 as SVGAGI. The CDR3 loop spans 13 amino acids. The V gene end was trimmed by 7 bases and the J gene end by 7 bases; junction bases not matched to a gene: 10. As DNA, the CDR3 is TGTGCCAGCAAGACCGGGACAGTAGGAGAGCAGTACTTC. It codes for CASKTGTVGEQYF.

This rearrangement joins TRBV11-1 to TRBJ1-6; tentatively, D is TRBD1 (5 bases). The length of the CDR3 is 15 residues. V lost 4 bases, J lost 7 bases, and 14 bases lay in between. Per the germline V gene, CDR1 is SGHAT and CDR2 is FQDESV (reference sequence). In DNA, the CDR3 is TGTGCCAGCAGCTCGCTTGACAGTCAGAATTCACCCCTCCACTTT. Amino acids: CASSSLDSQNSPLHF.

V gene TRBV3-1 (or the pseudogene TRBV3-2) combines with J gene TRBJ2-7; 12 bases are a match to TRBD2. The ends lost 1 base at V and 6 bases at J; junction bases unmatched: 4. CDR3 length: 15 amino acids. The germline CDR1 and CDR2 sequences are LGHDT and YNNKEL (reference sequence). CDR3 nucleotide sequence: TGTGCCAGCAGCCAAGGACTAGCGGGAGCCGGCGAGCAGTACTTC. It yields the protein CASSQGLAGAGEQYF.

This chain uses TRBV28 with TRBJ2-3, with D perhaps matching TRBD1 or TRBD2 (5 bases each). V lost 5 bases and J lost 0, with 15 bases in between. Per the germline V gene, CDR1 is MDHEN and CDR2 is SYDVKM. This CDR3 comprises 16 residues. This CDR3 reads CASSPGRRTSTDTQYF. For the CDR3, the DNA is TGTGCCAGCAGTCCGGGACGCAGGACTAGCACAGATACGCAGTATTTT.

The chain carries TRBV2 and TRBJ1-1; D not resolved. The CDR3 has 12 amino acids. CDR1 and CDR2 (germline): SNHLY, FYNNEI. V was cut by 5 bases and J by 1 base, with 5 bases left in between. The CDR3 loop is CASSFRNTEAFF. CDR3 nucleotides: TGTGCCAGCAGTTTCCGGAACACTGAAGCTTTCTTT.

The sample holds one count of this clone. The J gene is TRBJ2-5, the V gene TRBV19; D is possibly TRBD1 (6 bases). The V end was cut by 10 bases, the J end by 0 bases, with 12 bases between. Germline assignment: CDR1 LNHDA and CDR2 SQIVND (reference sequence). This CDR3 has 13 amino acids. CDR3 amino acids: CATSQGYQETQYF. In DNA, the CDR3 is TGTGCCACAAGTCAGGGGTACCAAGAGACCCAGTACTTC.

This clone was seen a single time. The rearrangement links TRBV7-2 to TRBJ1-6; the D is unclear. Per the germline V gene, CDR1 is SGHTA and CDR2 is FQGNSA. Trimming removed 5 bases from V and 6 bases from J, with 14 bases in between. This CDR3 is built from 15 residues. The CDR3 region is CASSKDGVRNSPLHF. The CDR3 DNA is TGTGCCAGCAGCAAAGATGGGGTCCGTAATTCACCCCTCCACTTT.

The chain is built from TRBV12-3 or TRBV12-4 and TRBJ1-5; D gene uncertain. V lost 5 bases and J 4 bases, leaving 6 bases between the germline ends. The CDR3 consists of 12 residues. This CDR3 is CASSNPNQPQHF. CDR3 coding DNA: TGTGCCAGCAGTAACCCTAATCAGCCCCAGCATTTT.

This clone was counted only a few times. The J gene is TRBJ2-2, the V gene TRBV7-3; D gene unclear. The CDR3 covers 14 residues. V lost 5 bases to trimming and J lost 4 bases, with 11 bases between them. Germline values: CDR1 SGHTA, CDR2 FQGTGA. The CDR3 region is CASSLVRGTGELFF. For the CDR3, the DNA is TGTGCCAGCAGCCTAGTTCGTGGCACCGGGGAGCTGTTTTTT.

The chain employs TRBV23-1 and TRBJ2-2, with D tentatively TRBD2 (6 bases). TRBV23-1 is an open reading frame whose function is uncertain. Deletions cut 8 bases from V and 1 base from J, with 23 bases between. This CDR3 region has 18 residues. In nucleotides, the CDR3 is TGCGCCAGCTGCCCCGGGAGCGGGTCGACACTGAACACCGGGGAGCTGTTTTTT. Translating gives CASCPGSGSTLNTGELFF.

The CDR3 loop is CASSGQGQNTGELFF. As DNA, the CDR3 is TGTGCCAGCAGCGGACAGGGGCAGAACACCGGGGAGCTGTTTTTT. V gene TRBV9 combines with J gene TRBJ2-2, with 8 bases matching TRBD1. Germline trimming cut 3 bases from V and 1 base from J; bases unmatched to any gene: 2. Per the germline V gene, CDR1 is SGDLS and CDR2 is YYNGEE. This CDR3 region has 15 residues.

The V and J genes are TRBV9 and TRBJ1-3, with D unresolved. Deletions cut 0 bases from V and 0 bases from J, with 7 bases between. The CDR3 consists of 15 residues. The germline gives CDR1 SGDLS, CDR2 YYNGEE. Here the CDR3 reads CASSVEGRSGNTIYF. The CDR3, as DNA: TGTGCCAGCAGCGTAGAGGGCCGCTCTGGAAACACCATATATTTT.

The V call is TRBV27, the J call TRBJ2-7, with 7 bases aligning to TRBD1. J lost 2 bases, V lost 6 bases, and 4 bases had no gene match. Looked up from germline, CDR1 is MNHEY and CDR2 is SMNVEV (reference sequence). This CDR3 spans 13 amino acids. In nucleotides, the CDR3 is TGTGCCAGCAGCCGGGACAGTACCTACGAGCAGTACTTC. Translated: CASSRDSTYEQYF.

J is TRBJ2-7 and V is TRBV11-2; weak D call: TRBD1 (6 bases). V was shortened by 0 bases and J by 4 bases, with 28 bases between the two germline ends. The CDR3 loop spans 20 amino acids. Germline V gene data show CDR1 as SGHAT and CDR2 as FQNNGV. DNA for the CDR3: TGTGCCAGCAGCTTAGATGTCGGACAGTTTTTGCCCATCGGTCCTTACGAGCAGTACTTC. Its protein product is CASSLDVGQFLPIGPYEQYF.

In its sample, this clone was seen a few times. This chain connects TRBV27 to TRBJ2-7, with D possibly TRBD2 on 6 matching bases. This CDR3 has 12 residues. V lost 8 bases to trimming and J lost 6 bases, with 14 bases between them. Germline values: CDR1 MNHEY, CDR2 SMNVEV (reference sequence). This CDR3 is CASGTWIGEQYF. The CDR3 DNA reads TGTGCCAGCGGGACTTGGATCGGCGAGCAGTACTTC.